This T cell receptor beta chain was found in a study of blood T cells in healthy people across ages. With a J-beta primer mix and a sample-barcoded 5' primer, a second PCR ran about 7 to 12 cycles. Via MiXCR, TCRdb re-called the 5' RACE reads, giving one row per CDR3 protein. This sample has 1.5 million or so distinct CDR3 sequences; 42% occur once, and the top ten carry approximately 7.9%. This clonotype appeared a single time. Trimming stripped 3 bases from V and 0 bases from J, with 9 bases between. CDR3 length: 13 residues. CDR1 and CDR2 from the germline V gene are DFQATT and SNEGSKA (reference sequence).

This TCR came from a woman between 18 and 29 years old in good health. The chain combines TRBV20-1 with TRBJ2-7; D is unresolved. The sequenced sample was blood. The CDR3 spells CSASRLISYEQYF. DNA of the CDR3: TGCAGTGCTAGTAGGCTGATCTCCTACGAGCAGTACTTC.